This paragraph covers one TCR beta chain sequence. This record belongs to a study of cytomegalovirus exposure and HLA in healthy donors. The PCR used 60 Vbeta and 13 Jbeta primers. Sequencing used immunoSEQ multiplex PCR; TCRdb keeps in-frame clones, though not all of them. The sample includes tens of thousands of clones, 65% to 85% seen only once; the top ten take roughly 16%. This CDR3 is 15 amino acids long. V was clipped by 0 bases and J by 6 bases, with 14 bases between them. Per the germline V gene, CDR1 is LGHNA and CDR2 is YSLEER. Sequences were obtained from PBMCs. The J gene is TRBJ1-2, the V gene TRBV4-3; tentatively, D is TRBD1 (5 bases). This receptor was identified in a woman in her 40s in good health and CMV-seropositive. DNA of the CDR3: TGCGCCAGCAGCCAAGATAGAGGACAAAATAATGGCTACACCTTC. It encodes CASSQDRGQNNGYTF.